This T cell receptor beta chain was sequenced during a study of blood T cell repertoires in COVID-19. Study summary: Samples taken during acute and convalescent COVID-19 were collected in the United States, Italy and Spain.

Germline V gene lookup returns CDR1 MDHEN and CDR2 SYDVKM. With 5 bases removed from V and 2 bases from J, the gap between germline ends came to 13 bases. The CDR3 covers 15 residues. In the study's own analysis: Amplification of reference gene primers was used by the study to estimate nucleated cell counts. Repertoires were generated with immunoSEQ multiplex PCR, while TCRdb's copy carries only in-frame clones and drops some. From that table come the V and J calls and clone size; the DNA was used to work out D and trimming. This sample has roughly 70,000 clones, with roughly 87% found just once. The chain combines TRBV28 with TRBJ1-3; maybe TRBD1 (6 bases). This TCR derives from a woman of 80 years or more with active or convalescent COVID-19. Input material: peripheral blood. In DNA, the CDR3 is TGTGCCAGCAGTCCACAGGGAATGACTGGAAACACCATATATTTT. It yields the protein CASSPQGMTGNTIYF.